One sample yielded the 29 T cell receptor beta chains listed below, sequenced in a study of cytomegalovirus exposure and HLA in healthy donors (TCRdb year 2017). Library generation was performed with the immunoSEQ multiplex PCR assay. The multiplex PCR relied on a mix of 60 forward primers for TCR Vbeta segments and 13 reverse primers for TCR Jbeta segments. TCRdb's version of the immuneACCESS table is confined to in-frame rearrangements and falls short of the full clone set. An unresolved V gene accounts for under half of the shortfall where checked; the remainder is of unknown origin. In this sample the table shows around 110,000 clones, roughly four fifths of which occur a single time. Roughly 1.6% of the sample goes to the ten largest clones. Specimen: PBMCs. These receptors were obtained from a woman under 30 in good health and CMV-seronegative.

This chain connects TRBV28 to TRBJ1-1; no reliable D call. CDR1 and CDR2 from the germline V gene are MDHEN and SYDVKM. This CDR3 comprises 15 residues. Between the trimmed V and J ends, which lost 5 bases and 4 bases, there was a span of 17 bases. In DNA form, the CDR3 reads TGTGCCAGCAGTCCGACTTCCAAAGGACTCACTGAAGCTTTCTTT. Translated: CASSPTSKGLTEAFF.

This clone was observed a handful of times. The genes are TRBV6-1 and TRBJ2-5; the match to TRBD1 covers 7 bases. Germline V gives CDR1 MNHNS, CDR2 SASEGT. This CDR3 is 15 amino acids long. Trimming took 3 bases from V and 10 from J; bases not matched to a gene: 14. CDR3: CASSEATGFPGNQYF. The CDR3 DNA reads TGTGCCAGCAGTGAGGCGACAGGGTTCCCTGGAAACCAGTACTTC.

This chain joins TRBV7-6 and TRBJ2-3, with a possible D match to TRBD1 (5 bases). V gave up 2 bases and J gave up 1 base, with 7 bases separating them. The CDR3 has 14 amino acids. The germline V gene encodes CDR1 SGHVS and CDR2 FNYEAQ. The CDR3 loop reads CASSLQGGTDTQYF. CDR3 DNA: TGTGCCAGCAGCTTACAGGGCGGCACAGATACGCAGTATTTT. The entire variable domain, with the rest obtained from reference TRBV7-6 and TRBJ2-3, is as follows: GAGVSQSPRYKVTKRGQDVALRCDPISGHVSLYWYRQALGQGPEFLTYFNYEAQQDKSGLPNDRFSAERPEGSISTLTIQRTEQRDSAMYRCASSLQGGTDTQYFGPGTRLTVL.

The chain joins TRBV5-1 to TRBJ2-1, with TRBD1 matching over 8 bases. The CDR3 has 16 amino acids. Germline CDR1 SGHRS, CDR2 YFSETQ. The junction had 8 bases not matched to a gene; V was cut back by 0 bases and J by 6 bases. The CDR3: CASSLEGTGFGNEQFF. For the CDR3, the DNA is TGCGCCAGCAGCTTGGAGGGGACAGGTTTTGGCAATGAGCAGTTCTTC.

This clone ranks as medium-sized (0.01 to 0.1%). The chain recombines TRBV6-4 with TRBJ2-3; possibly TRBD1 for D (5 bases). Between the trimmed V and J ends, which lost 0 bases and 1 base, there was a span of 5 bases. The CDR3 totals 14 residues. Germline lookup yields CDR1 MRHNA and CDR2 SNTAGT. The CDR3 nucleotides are TGTGCCAGCAGTGACTCGACAGGCACAGATACGCAGTATTTT. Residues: CASSDSTGTDTQYF.

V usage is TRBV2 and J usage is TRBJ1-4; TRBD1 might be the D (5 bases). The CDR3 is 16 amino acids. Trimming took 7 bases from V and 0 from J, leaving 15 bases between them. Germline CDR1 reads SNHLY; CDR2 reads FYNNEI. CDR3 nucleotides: TGTGCCAGCAACCCCTCCGGGGGAGCAACTAATGAAAAACTGTTTTTT. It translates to CASNPSGGATNEKLFF.

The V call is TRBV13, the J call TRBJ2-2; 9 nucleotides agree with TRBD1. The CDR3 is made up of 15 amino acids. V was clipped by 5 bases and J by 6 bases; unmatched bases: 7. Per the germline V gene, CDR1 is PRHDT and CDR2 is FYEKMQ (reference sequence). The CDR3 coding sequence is TGTGCCAGCAGCCCGGGACAGGGCCGCGCCGGGGAGCTGTTTTTT. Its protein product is CASSPGQGRAGELFF.

The CDR3, as DNA: TGTGCCAGCAGTTTGACTTGGGACACTGAAGCTTTCTTT. Encoded protein: CASSLTWDTEAFF. The genes are TRBV27 and TRBJ1-1; no definite D call. Trimming removed 3 bases at V and 3 bases at J, with 8 bases between. The CDR3 totals 13 residues. Germline CDR1 MNHEY, CDR2 SMNVEV (reference sequence).

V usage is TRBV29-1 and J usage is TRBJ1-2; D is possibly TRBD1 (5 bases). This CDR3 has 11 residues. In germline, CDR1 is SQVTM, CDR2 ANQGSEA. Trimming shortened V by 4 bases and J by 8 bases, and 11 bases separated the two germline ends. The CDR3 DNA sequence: TGCAGCGTTGGAGCAGGGAAAGGCTACACCTTC. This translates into CSVGAGKGYTF.

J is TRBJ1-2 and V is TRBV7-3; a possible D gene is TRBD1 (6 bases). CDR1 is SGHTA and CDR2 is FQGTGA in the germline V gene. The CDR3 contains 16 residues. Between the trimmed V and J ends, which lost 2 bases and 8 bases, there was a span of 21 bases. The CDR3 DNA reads TGTGCCAGCAGCTTAGGGAAAGTGGGGGCGCCTGGGGGCTACACCTTC. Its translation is CASSLGKVGAPGGYTF.

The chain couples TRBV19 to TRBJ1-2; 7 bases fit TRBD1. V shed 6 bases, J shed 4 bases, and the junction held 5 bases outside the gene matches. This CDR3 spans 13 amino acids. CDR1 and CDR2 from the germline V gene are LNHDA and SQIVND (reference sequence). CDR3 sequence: CASSAWDSYGYTF. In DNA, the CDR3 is TGTGCCAGTAGCGCTTGGGACAGCTATGGCTACACCTTC.

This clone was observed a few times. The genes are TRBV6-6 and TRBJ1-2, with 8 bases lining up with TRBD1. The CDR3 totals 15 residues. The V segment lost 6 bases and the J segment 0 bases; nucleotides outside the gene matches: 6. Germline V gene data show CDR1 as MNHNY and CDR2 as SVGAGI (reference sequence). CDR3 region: CASRPGGSSNYGYTF. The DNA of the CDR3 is TGTGCCAGCAGGCCAGGGGGCTCTTCTAACTATGGCTACACCTTC.

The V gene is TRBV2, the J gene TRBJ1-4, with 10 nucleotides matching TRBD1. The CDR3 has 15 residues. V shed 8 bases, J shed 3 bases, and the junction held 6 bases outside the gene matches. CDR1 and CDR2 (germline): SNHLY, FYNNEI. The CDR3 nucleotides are TGTGCCAGCGCAAGACAGGGGGCGTCTAATGAAAAACTGTTTTTT. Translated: CASARQGASNEKLFF.

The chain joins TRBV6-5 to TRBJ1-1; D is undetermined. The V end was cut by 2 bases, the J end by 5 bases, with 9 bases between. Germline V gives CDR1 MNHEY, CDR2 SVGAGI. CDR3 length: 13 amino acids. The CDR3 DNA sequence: TGTGCCAGCAGTTACGCGGGAGTGACTGAAGCTTTCTTT. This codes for CASSYAGVTEAFF.

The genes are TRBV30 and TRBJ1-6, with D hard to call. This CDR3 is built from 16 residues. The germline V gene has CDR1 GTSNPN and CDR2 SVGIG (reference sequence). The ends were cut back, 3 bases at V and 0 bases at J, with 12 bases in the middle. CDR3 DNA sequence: TGTGCCTGGAGGCTCGGTTCGGTCTCCTATAATTCACCCCTCCACTTT. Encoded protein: CAWRLGSVSYNSPLHF.

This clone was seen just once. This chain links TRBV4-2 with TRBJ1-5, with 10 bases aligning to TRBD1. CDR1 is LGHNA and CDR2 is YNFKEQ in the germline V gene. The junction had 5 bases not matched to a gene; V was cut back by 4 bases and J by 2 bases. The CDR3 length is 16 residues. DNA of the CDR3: TGTGCCAGCAGCCCTCGACAGGGGGCGGGCAATCAGCCCCAGCATTTT. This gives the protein CASSPRQGAGNQPQHF.

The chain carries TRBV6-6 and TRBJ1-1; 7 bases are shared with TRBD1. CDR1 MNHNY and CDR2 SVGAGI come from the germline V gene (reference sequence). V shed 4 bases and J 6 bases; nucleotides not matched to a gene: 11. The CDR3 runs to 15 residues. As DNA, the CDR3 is TGTGCCAGCAGTTCTACAGTGCCCAGGGGGGCTGAAGCTTTCTTT. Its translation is CASSSTVPRGAEAFF.

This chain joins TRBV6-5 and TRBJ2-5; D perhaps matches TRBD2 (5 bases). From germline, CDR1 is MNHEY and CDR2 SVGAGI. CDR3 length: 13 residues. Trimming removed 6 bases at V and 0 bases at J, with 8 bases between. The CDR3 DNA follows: TGTGCCAGCAGCGGGGTCAACCAAGAGACCCAGTACTTC. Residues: CASSGVNQETQYF.

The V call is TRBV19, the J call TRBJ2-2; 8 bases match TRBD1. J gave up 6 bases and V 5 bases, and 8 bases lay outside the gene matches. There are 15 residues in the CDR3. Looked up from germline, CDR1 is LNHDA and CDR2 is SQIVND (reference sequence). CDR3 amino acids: CASSLGQGTAGELFF. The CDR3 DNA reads TGTGCCAGTAGTCTCGGACAGGGTACGGCCGGGGAGCTGTTTTTT.

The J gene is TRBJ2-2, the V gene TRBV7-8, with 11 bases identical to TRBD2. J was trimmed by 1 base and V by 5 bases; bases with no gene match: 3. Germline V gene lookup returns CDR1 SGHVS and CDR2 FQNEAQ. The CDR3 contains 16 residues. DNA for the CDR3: TGTGCCAGCAGCCCCCTAGCGGGGGGGAACACCGGGGAGCTGTTTTTT. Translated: CASSPLAGGNTGELFF.

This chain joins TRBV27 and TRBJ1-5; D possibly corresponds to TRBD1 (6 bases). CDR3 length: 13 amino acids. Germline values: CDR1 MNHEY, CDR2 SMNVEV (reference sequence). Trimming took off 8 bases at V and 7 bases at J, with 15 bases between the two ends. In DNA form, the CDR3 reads TGTGCCAGCTCGATGTCAGGGGACCAGCCCCAGCATTTT. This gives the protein CASSMSGDQPQHF.

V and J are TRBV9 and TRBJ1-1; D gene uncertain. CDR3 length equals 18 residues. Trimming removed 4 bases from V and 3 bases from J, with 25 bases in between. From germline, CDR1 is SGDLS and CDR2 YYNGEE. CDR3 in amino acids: CASSYRRFSVLSDTEAFF. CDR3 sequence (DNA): TGTGCCAGCAGCTACCGCCGTTTCAGCGTTCTCAGTGACACTGAAGCTTTCTTT. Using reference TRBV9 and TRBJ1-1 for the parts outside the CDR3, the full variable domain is DSGVTQTPKHLITATGQRVTLRCSPRSGDLSVYWYQQSLDQGLQFLIQYYNGEERAKGNILERFSAQQFPDLHSELNLSSLELGDSALYFCASSYRRFSVLSDTEAFFGQGTRLTVV.

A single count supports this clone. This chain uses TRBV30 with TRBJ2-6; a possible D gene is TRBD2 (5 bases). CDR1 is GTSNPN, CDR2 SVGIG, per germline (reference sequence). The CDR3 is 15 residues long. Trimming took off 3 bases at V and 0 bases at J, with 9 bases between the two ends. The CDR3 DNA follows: TGTGCCTGGAGCTCTGGGAGCTCTGGGGCCAACGTCCTGACTTTC. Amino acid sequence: CAWSSGSSGANVLTF.

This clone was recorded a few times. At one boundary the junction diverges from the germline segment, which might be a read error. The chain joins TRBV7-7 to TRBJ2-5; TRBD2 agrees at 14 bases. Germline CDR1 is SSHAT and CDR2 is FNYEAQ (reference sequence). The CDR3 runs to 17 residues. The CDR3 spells CASSLGTSGGLQETQYF. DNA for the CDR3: TGTGCTAGCAGCTTAGGGACTAGCGGGGGCCTCCAAGAGACCCAGTACTTC.

The chain's CDR3 is CAIRPDRANSPLHF. The CDR3 DNA is TGTGCCATCAGGCCGGACAGGGCTAATTCACCCCTCCACTTT. The V call is TRBV10-3, the J call TRBJ1-6, with 8 bases that match TRBD1. J lost 6 bases, V lost 6 bases, and 4 bases had no gene match. The germline gives CDR1 ENHRY, CDR2 SYGVKD. CDR3 size: 14 residues.

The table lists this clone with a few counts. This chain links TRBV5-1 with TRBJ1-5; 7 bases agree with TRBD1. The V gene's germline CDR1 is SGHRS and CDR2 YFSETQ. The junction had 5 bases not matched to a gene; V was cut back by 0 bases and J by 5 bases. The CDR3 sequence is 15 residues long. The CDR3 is CASSLGDRAYQPQHF. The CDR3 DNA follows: TGCGCCAGCAGCTTGGGGGACAGAGCCTATCAGCCCCAGCATTTT.

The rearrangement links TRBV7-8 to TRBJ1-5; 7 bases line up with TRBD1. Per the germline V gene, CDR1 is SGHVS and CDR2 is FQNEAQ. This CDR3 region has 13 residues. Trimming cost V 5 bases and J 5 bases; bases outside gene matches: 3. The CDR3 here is CASSRDRDQPQHF. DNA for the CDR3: TGTGCCAGCAGCCGTGACAGGGATCAGCCCCAGCATTTT.

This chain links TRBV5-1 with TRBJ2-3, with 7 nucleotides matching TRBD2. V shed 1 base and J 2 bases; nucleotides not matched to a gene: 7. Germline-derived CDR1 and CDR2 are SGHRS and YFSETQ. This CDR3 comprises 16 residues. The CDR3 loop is CASSLPSGGPTDTQYF. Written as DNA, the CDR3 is TGCGCCAGCAGCTTGCCCTCGGGGGGTCCCACAGATACGCAGTATTTT.

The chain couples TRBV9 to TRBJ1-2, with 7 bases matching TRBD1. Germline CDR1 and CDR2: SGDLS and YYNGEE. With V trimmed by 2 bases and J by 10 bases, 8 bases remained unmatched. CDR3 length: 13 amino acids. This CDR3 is CASSVPTGSDYTF. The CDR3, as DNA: TGTGCCAGCAGCGTCCCGACAGGGTCAGACTACACCTTC.